The 5 T cell receptor beta chains given below trace back to one sample, sequenced in a study of response to subunit inactivated influenza vaccine. TCRdb processed the RT-PCR reads anew with MiXCR; each CDR3 protein has one entry. Altogether roughly 650,000 distinct CDR3 sequences are present, less than 20% being singletons, with the ten largest covering roughly 11%. The source material was PBMCs from blood, sampled about 13 days after vaccination. These receptors were collected from a man aged 45-60 years who received an inactivated influenza vaccine.

V and J are TRBV12-3 or TRBV12-4 and TRBJ2-1; no clear D gene. The ends were cut back, 2 bases at V and 2 bases at J, with 16 bases in the middle. The CDR3 contains 17 residues. The CDR3 nucleotides read TGTGCCAGCAGTTTATACCTAATAACATCCCCCTACAATGAGCAGTTCTTC. Amino acids: CASSLYLITSPYNEQFF.

This clonotype was counted a few times. The chain carries TRBV6-1 and TRBJ1-1, with 9 bases lining up with TRBD1. Germline values: CDR1 MNHNS, CDR2 SASEGT. This CDR3 is 14 amino acids long. With V trimmed by 6 bases and J by 4 bases, 6 bases remained unmatched. CDR3 protein: CASRGQGARTEAFF. The CDR3 DNA reads TGTGCCAGCAGGGGACAGGGAGCTCGCACTGAAGCTTTCTTT.

The gene calls are TRBV20-1 and TRBJ2-3, with TRBD2 matching 9 bases. CDR1 and CDR2 (germline): DFQATT, SNEGSKA (reference sequence). V shed 1 base, J shed 2 bases, and the junction held 13 bases outside the gene matches. This CDR3 contains 18 residues. This CDR3 reads CSARGRSGSRSTTDTQYF. The CDR3 bases are TGCAGTGCTAGAGGCCGTAGCGGGAGCAGATCCACCACAGATACGCAGTATTTT.

The chain joins TRBV15 to TRBJ1-2; D perhaps matches TRBD1 (6 bases). V was pared by 0 bases and J by 7 bases, with 15 bases between. The germline gives CDR1 LNHNV, CDR2 YYDKDF (reference sequence). CDR3 size: 15 residues. The CDR3 DNA reads TGTGCCACCAGCAGAGATAAGGGGGACATGCGTGGCTACACCTTC. Its protein product is CATSRDKGDMRGYTF.

The V call is TRBV10-3, the J call TRBJ2-5; 9 bases are shared with TRBD1. The CDR3 runs to 13 residues. From germline, CDR1 is ENHRY and CDR2 SYGVKD. The junction had 6 bases not matched to a gene; V was cut back by 10 bases and J by 3 bases. This chain's CDR3 is CATGQGWEETQYF. CDR3 DNA: TGTGCCACGGGACAGGGTTGGGAAGAGACCCAGTACTTC.